The rows below give T cell receptor beta chains drawn from one sample of a study of neurological immune-mediated disorders. Each CDR3 protein gets one entry after TCRdb re-called the 5' RACE reads with MiXCR. Among about 33,000 distinct CDR3 sequences, around 1.5% were seen once, and the ten largest hold around a tenth. The specimen was PBMCs. Receptors were obtained from a woman in her twenties or thirties with multiple sclerosis. Both conserved end residues are part of each CDR3. The D gene is left open where the match is weak. Size values are once, few and many counts, or a class for expanded clones, and some rows have none.

CDR3aa,CDR3nt,abundance,v_gene,j_gene,d_gene
CATSRGGEDTQYF,TGTGCCACCAGTAGGGGTGGGGAAGATACGCAGTATTTT,many,TRBV15,TRBJ2-3,NA
CASSVELRREQYF,TGTGCCAGCAGCGTAGAACTACGAAGGGAGCAGTACTTC,many,TRBV9,TRBJ2-7,NA
CASSKRTTDTQYF,TGTGCCAGCAGCAAGCGGACCACAGATACGCAGTATTTT,NA,TRBV7-7,TRBJ2-3,NA
CASSPRQGSTYEQYF,TGTGCCAGCAGCCCTCGACAGGGGAGCACCTACGAGCAGTACTTC,few,TRBV7-9,TRBJ2-7,TRBD1
CASSLARAGGAEAFF,TGTGCCAGCAGCTTAGCGCGGGCAGGGGGAGCTGAAGCTTTCTTT,medium-sized,TRBV7-9,TRBJ1-1,TRBD1
CASSVSDTQYF,TGTGCCAGCAGTGTGTCAGATACGCAGTATTTT,many,TRBV6-1,TRBJ2-3,NA
CASSLGTRGGQETQYF,TGTGCCAGCAGCCTTGGGACTAGAGGGGGCCAAGAGACCCAGTACTTC,many,TRBV7-2,TRBJ2-5,TRBD2
CASSLEAGVDTQYF,TGCGCCAGCAGCTTGGAGGCAGGGGTGGATACGCAGTATTTT,many,TRBV5-1,TRBJ2-3,NA
CASSLHGTGDYEQYF,TGTGCCAGCAGCTTACACGGGACAGGTGATTACGAGCAGTACTTC,few,TRBV11-2,TRBJ2-7,TRBD1
CASSLAKNIQYF,TGTGCCAGCAGCTTAGCCAAAAACATTCAGTACTTC,few,TRBV7-8,TRBJ2-4,NA